A single T cell receptor (beta chain) is shown here with its context. The target antigen is unknown. The data derive from a study of OX40 agonist ivuxolimab in advanced cancers. Whole-study context: Every patient in dose escalation had hepatocellular carcinoma, melanoma, renal cell or head and neck cancer. Regarding the study as a whole: Which antigen the expanded peripheral T cells recognized is unknown.

Individuals having autoimmune disease history or systemic immunosuppression were not enrolled. Repertoires were generated with immunoSEQ multiplex PCR, while TCRdb's copy carries only in-frame clones and drops some. The sample records 65,000 to 85,000 clones, around four fifths being singletons. Germline-derived CDR1 and CDR2 are SEHNR and FQNEAQ (reference sequence). CDR3 size: 11 residues. The germline V and J ends were trimmed by 2 bases and 15 bases, with 11 bases remaining between them. Specimen: CD4+ or CD8+ T cells sorted from blood, collected in a trial of the OX40 agonist ivuxolimab. The origin of this receptor is an adult with an advanced solid tumor such as melanoma, head and neck, liver or kidney cancer. The chain carries TRBV7-9 and TRBJ2-1; no clear D. The CDR3 region has the DNA TGTGCCAGCAGCTTAAGGGATACATGGTTCTTC. Amino acid sequence: CASSLRDTWFF.